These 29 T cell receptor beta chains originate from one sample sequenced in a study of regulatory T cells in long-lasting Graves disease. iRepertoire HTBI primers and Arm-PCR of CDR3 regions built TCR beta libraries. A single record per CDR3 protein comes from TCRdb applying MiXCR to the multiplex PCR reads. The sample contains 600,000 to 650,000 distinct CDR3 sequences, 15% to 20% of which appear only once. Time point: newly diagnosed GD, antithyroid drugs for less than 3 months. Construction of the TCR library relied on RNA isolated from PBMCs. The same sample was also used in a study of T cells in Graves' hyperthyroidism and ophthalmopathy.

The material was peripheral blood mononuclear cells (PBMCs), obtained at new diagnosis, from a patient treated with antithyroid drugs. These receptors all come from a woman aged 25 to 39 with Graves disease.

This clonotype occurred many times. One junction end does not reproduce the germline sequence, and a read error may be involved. The CDR3 bases are TGTGCCAGCAGCTTCCAGTACGAGCAGTACTTC. The encoded protein is CASSFQYEQYF. The chain links TRBV5-1 to TRBJ2-7; D not certain. This CDR3 region has 11 residues. CDR1 is SGHRS, CDR2 YFSETQ, per germline.

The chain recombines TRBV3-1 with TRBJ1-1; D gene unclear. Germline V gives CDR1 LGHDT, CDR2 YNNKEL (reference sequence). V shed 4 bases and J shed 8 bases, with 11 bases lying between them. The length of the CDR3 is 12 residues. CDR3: CASSLIGLEAFF. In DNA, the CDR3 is TGTGCCAGCAGCCTGATTGGCCTCGAAGCTTTCTTT. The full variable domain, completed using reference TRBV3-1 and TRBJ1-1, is DTAVSQTPKYLVTQMGNDKSIKCEQNLGHDTMYWYKQDSKKFLKIMFSYNNKELIINETVPNRFSPKSPDKAHLNLHINSLELGDSAVYFCASSLIGLEAFFGQGTRLTVV.

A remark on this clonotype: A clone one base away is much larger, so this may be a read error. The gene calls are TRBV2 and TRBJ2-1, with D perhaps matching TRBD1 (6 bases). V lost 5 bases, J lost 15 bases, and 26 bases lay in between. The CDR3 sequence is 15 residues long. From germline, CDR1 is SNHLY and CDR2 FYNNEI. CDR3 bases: TGTGCCAGCAGTTACTCTTCCCTGGACAGATCTTTCTGGTTCTTC. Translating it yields CASSYSSLDRSFWFF.

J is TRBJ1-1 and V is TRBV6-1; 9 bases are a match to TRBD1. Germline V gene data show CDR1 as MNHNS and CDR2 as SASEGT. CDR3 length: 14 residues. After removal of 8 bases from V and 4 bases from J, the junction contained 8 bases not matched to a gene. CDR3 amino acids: CASGGTGWGTEAFF. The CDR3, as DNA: TGTGCCAGCGGGGGGACAGGGTGGGGCACTGAAGCTTTCTTT.

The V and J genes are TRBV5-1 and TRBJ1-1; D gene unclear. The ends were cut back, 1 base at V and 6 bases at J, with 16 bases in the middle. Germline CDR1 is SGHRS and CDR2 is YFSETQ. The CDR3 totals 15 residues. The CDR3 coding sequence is TGCGCCAGCAGCTTGAGCAGTTTGTCCGTCGCTGAAGCTTTCTTT. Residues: CASSLSSLSVAEAFF.

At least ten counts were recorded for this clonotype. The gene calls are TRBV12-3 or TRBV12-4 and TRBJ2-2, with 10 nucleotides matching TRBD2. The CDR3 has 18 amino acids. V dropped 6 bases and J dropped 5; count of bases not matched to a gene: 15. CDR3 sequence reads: CASSPKHTAGGPTGELFF. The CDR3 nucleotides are TGTGCCAGCAGCCCCAAACACACAGCGGGAGGGCCAACCGGGGAGCTGTTTTTT.

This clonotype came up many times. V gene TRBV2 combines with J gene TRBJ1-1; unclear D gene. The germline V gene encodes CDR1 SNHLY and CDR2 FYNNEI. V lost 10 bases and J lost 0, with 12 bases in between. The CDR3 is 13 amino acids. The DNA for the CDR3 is TGTGCCACCCAGCGGGAACTGAACACTGAAGCTTTCTTT. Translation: CATQRELNTEAFF. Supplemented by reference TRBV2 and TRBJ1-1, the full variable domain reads EPEVTQTPSHQVTQMGQEVILRCVPISNHLYFYWYRQILGQKVEFLVSFYNNEISEKSEIFDDQFSVERPDGSNFTLKIRSTKLEDSAMYFCATQRELNTEAFFGQGTRLTVV.

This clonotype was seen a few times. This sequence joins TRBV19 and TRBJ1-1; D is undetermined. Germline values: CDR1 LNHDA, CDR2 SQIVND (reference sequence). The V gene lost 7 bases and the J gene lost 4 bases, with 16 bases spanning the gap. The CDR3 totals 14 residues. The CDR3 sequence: CASNLPKLGTEAFF. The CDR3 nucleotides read TGTGCCAGTAACCTTCCGAAGCTTGGCACTGAAGCTTTCTTT.

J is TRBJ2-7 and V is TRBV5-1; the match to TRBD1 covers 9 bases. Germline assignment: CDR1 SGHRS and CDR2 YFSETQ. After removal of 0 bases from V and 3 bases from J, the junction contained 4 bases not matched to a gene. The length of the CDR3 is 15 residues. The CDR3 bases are TGCGCCAGCAGCTTGGGGGACAGGGTGAGCTACGAGCAGTACTTC. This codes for CASSLGDRVSYEQYF.

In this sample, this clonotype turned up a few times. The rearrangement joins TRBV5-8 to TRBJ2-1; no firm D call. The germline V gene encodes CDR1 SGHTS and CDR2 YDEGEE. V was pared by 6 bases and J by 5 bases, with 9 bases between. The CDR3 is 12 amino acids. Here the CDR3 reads CASKSLNNEQFF. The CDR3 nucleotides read TGTGCCAGCAAGAGTCTGAACAATGAGCAGTTCTTC.

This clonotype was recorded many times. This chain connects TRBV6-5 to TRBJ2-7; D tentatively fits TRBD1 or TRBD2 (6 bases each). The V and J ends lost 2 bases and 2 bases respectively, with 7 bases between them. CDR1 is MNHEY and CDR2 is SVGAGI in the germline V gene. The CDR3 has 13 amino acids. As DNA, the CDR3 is TGTGCCAGCAGTTACAGGGGGGCCTACGAGCAGTACTTC. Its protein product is CASSYRGAYEQYF.

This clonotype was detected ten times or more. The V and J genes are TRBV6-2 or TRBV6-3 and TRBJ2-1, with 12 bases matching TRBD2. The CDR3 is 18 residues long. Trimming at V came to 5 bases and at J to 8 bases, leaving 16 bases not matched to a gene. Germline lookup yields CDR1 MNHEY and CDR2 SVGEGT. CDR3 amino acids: CASSPYALAGGRSYEQFF. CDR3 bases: TGTGCCAGCAGTCCTTACGCTCTAGCGGGAGGGCGTAGCTATGAGCAGTTCTTC.

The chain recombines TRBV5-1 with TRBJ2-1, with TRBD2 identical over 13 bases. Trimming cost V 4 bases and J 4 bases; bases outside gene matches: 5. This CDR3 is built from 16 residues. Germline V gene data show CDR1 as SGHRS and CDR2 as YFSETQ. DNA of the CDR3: TGCGCCAGCAGCCCGAGGACTAGCGGGGGATACAATGAGCAGTTCTTC. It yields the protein CASSPRTSGGYNEQFF. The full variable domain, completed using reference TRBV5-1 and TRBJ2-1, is KAGVTQTPRYLIKTRGQQVTLSCSPISGHRSVSWYQQTPGQGLQFLFEYFSETQRNKGNFPGRFSGRQFSNSRSEMNVSTLELGDSALYLCASSPRTSGGYNEQFFGPGTRLTVL.

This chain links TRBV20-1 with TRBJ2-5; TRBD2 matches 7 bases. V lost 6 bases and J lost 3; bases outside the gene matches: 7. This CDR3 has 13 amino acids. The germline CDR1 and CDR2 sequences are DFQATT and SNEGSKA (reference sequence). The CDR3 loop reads CSAGLAGEETQYF. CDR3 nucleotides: TGCAGTGCGGGATTGGCGGGGGAAGAGACCCAGTACTTC.

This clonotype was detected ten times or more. In DNA form, the CDR3 reads TGTGCCAGCACTCGACAGGGGGCAGGCACTGAAGCTTTCTTT. This codes for CASTRQGAGTEAFF. The chain carries TRBV25-1 and TRBJ1-1; 10 bases align to TRBD1. The length of the CDR3 is 14 residues. The ends lost 7 bases at V and 4 bases at J; junction bases unmatched: 6. Germline V CDR1 and CDR2: MGHDK, SYGVNS.

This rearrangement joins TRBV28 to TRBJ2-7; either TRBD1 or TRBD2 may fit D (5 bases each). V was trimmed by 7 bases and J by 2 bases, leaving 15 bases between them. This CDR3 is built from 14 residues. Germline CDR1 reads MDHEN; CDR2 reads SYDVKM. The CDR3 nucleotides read TGTGCCAGCACCCGGCCGAGGGGCCCCTACGAGCAGTACTTC. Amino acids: CASTRPRGPYEQYF.

The CDR3 bases are TGTGCCAGCTCACCGACGGGATCCCAGATTTATGGCTACACCTTC. It is translated as CASSPTGSQIYGYTF. This rearrangement joins TRBV18 to TRBJ1-2; D unresolved. From germline, CDR1 is KGHSH and CDR2 LQKENI. The CDR3 sequence is 15 residues long. V shed 3 bases and J shed 5 bases, with 16 bases lying between them.

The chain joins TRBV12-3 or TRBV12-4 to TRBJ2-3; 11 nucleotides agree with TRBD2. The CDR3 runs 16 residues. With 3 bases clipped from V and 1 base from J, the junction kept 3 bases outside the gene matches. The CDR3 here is CASSFTSGGRTDTQYF. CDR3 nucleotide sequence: TGTGCCAGCAGTTTTACTAGCGGGGGCCGCACAGATACGCAGTATTTT.

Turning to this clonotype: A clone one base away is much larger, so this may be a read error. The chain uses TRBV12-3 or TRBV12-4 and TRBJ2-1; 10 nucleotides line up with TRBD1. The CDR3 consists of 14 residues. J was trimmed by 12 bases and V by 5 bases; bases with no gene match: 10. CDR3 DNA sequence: TGTGCCAGCAGTGAAGGGACAGGGGTACATGGGCAGTTCTTC. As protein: CASSEGTGVHGQFF.

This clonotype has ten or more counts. In DNA, the CDR3 is TGTGCCAGCAGTAGGCCTAGCGTACCCTACAATGAGCAGTTCTTC. This encodes CASSRPSVPYNEQFF. This rearrangement joins TRBV2 to TRBJ2-1, with D perhaps TRBD2 (6 bases). This CDR3 has 15 amino acids. V was trimmed by 5 bases and J by 2 bases, leaving 13 bases between them. Looked up from germline, CDR1 is SNHLY and CDR2 is FYNNEI.

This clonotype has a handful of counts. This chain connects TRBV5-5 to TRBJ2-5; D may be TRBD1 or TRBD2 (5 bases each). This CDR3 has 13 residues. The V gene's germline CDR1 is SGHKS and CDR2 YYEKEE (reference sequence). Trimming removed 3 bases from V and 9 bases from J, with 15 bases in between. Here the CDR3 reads CASSWGFKRAQYF. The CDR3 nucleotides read TGTGCCAGCAGCTGGGGGTTTAAACGGGCCCAGTACTTC.

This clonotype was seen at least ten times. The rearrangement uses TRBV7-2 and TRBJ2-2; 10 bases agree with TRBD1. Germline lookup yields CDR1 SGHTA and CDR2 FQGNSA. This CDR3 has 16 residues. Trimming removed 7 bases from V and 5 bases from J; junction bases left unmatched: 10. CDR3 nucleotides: TGTGCCAGCATCCTACCGGGACAGGGGTTGACCGGGGAGCTGTTTTTT. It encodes CASILPGQGLTGELFF.

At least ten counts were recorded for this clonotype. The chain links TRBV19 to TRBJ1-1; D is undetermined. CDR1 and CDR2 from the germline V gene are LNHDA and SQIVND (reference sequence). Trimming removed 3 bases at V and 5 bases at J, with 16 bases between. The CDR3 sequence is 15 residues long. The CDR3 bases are TGTGCCAGTAGTATCGGGTCCCCAAGGAATACTGAAGCTTTCTTT. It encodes CASSIGSPRNTEAFF.

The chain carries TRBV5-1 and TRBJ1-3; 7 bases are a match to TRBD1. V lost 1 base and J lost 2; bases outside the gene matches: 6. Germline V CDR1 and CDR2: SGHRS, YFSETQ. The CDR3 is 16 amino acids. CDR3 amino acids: CASSLTTGATGNTIYF. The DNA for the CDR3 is TGCGCCAGCAGCTTGACTACAGGGGCGACTGGAAACACCATATATTTT.

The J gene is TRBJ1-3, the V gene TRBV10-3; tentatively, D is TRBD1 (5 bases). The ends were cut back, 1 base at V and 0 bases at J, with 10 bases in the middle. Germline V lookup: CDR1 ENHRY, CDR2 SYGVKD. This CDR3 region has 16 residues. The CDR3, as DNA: TGTGCCATCAGTGAGTGGGGCACGAGCTCTGGAAACACCATATATTTT. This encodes CAISEWGTSSGNTIYF.

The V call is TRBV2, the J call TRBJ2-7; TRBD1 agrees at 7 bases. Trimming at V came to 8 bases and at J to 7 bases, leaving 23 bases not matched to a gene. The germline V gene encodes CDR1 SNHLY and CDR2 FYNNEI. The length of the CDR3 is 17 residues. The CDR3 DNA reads TGTGCCAGCTCACTCACAGAGGCAGACAGGGCTGTAGGAGAGCAGTACTTC. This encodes CASSLTEADRAVGEQYF.

The DNA for the CDR3 is TGTGCCAGCAGCTTATTGGCGCCGACGGGGGTAAACAATGAGCAGTTCTTC. Protein: CASSLLAPTGVNNEQFF. J is TRBJ2-1 and V is TRBV7-3; perhaps TRBD2 as D (6 bases). This CDR3 has 17 residues. CDR1 SGHTA and CDR2 FQGTGA come from the germline V gene. With 2 bases removed from V and 5 bases from J, the gap between germline ends came to 19 bases.

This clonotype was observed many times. The CDR3 reads CASSVTSRGSEQPQHF. CDR3 in DNA: TGTGCCAGCAGTGTAACTAGCCGGGGTTCAGAACAGCCCCAGCATTTT. V gene TRBV2 combines with J gene TRBJ1-5; D not certain. Germline loops: CDR1 SNHLY, CDR2 FYNNEI. With 4 bases removed from V and 7 bases from J, the gap between germline ends came to 20 bases. The CDR3 consists of 16 residues. Full variable domain (outside the CDR3, taken from reference TRBV2 and TRBJ1-5): EPEVTQTPSHQVTQMGQEVILRCVPISNHLYFYWYRQILGQKVEFLVSFYNNEISEKSEIFDDQFSVERPDGSNFTLKIRSTKLEDSAMYFCASSVTSRGSEQPQHFGDGTRLSIL.

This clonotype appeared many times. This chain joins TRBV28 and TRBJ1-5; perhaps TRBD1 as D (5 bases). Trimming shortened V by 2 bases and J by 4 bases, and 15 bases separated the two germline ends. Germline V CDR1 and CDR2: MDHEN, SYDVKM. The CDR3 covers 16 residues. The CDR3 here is CASSLRGGGGNQPQHF. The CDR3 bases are TGTGCCAGCAGTTTAAGGGGCGGCGGGGGGAATCAGCCCCAGCATTTT.